This T cell receptor (beta chain) is from a study of beta chain features in type 1 diabetes. This clone occurred a few times. The antigen is not known. Of the isolated RNA, all was reverse transcribed, and so the sequenced material was expressed TCRB transcripts. The table came from immunoSEQ multiplex PCR; TCRdb's copy has only in-frame clones and leaves some out. This table holds about 740,000 clones, about an eighth found once. Broader study findings: In every one of the four CD4+ subsets, TCRB CDR3s were moderately but significantly shorter in Type 1 diabetes patients.

The sample comprised naive CD4+ T cells from blood. The TCR was taken from a man in his late teens or twenties with type 1 diabetes.

Written as DNA, the CDR3 is TGTGCCAGCAGTGTCCAGGGGCCGAACACTGAAGCTTTCTTT. Residues: CASSVQGPNTEAFF. The chain links TRBV6-1 to TRBJ1-1; TRBD1 is a possible D gene (6 bases). This CDR3 has 14 residues. Germline loops: CDR1 MNHNS, CDR2 SASEGT. Trimming shortened V by 4 bases and J by 1 base, and 10 bases separated the two germline ends.